These 27 T cell receptor beta chains were all obtained from the same sample, sequenced in a study of T-cell reconstitution after alpha-beta-depleted transplantation in children. Researchers prepared the TCRbeta library using unique molecular identifiers, the study reports. TCRdb processed the PCR reads anew with MiXCR; each CDR3 protein has one entry. The sample records hundreds of thousands of distinct CDR3 sequences, about 15% being singletons. Here the sequenced sample was PBMCs from the stem cell graft donor, taken from the stem cell graft. These receptors originate from a human donor who donated a stem cell graft to a child with acute myeloid leukemia.

This clonotype has a handful of counts. V is TRBV11-2 and J is TRBJ1-1; 7 nucleotides agree with TRBD1. Germline assignment: CDR1 SGHAT and CDR2 FQNNGV. The CDR3 covers 14 residues. V dropped 4 bases and J dropped 5; count of bases not matched to a gene: 7. CDR3 in amino acids: CASSYRGRETEAFF. CDR3 nucleotide sequence: TGTGCCAGCAGCTACAGGGGAAGGGAGACTGAAGCTTTCTTT.

This chain uses TRBV7-7 with TRBJ2-5; 10 bases align to TRBD1. Germline V gives CDR1 SSHAT, CDR2 FNYEAQ (reference sequence). J lost 4 bases, V lost 5 bases, and 10 bases had no gene match. This CDR3 contains 16 residues. The CDR3 region is CASSDWDRGGLETQYF. CDR3 sequence (DNA): TGTGCCAGCAGCGACTGGGACAGGGGAGGACTAGAGACCCAGTACTTC. Drawing the rest from reference TRBV7-7 and TRBJ2-5, the complete variable domain is GAGVSQSPRYKVTKRGQDVTLRCDPISSHATLYWYQQALGQGPEFLTYFNYEAQPDKSGLPSDRFSAERPEGSISTLTIQRTEQRDSAMYRCASSDWDRGGLETQYFGPGTRLLVL.

In its sample, this clonotype was seen a few times. This rearrangement joins TRBV7-8 to TRBJ1-5; D gene ambiguous. The CDR3 contains 14 residues. Per germline, CDR1 SGHVS and CDR2 FQNEAQ. Trimming removed 2 bases from V and 2 bases from J, with 7 bases in between. The DNA of the CDR3 is TGTGCCAGCAGCTTACAGCGCGGCAATCAGCCCCAGCATTTT. It translates to CASSLQRGNQPQHF.

This clonotype appeared a single time. Possible read error: a much larger clone is one base away. V is TRBV7-2 and J is TRBJ2-1; 8 bases line up with TRBD1. CDR1 SGHTA and CDR2 FQGNSA come from the germline V gene. V shed 5 bases, J shed 6 bases, and the junction held 12 bases outside the gene matches. The CDR3 consists of 16 residues. CDR3 nucleotides: TGTGCCAGCAGCACCCGGACAGGGAGATCTGGCAATGAGCAGTTCTTC. Translated, it gives CASSTRTGRSGNEQFF.

The chain employs TRBV5-1 and TRBJ2-4, with D perhaps matching TRBD1 or TRBD2 (7 bases each). There are 17 residues in the CDR3. Germline values: CDR1 SGHRS, CDR2 YFSETQ. V was pared by 4 bases and J by 1 base, with 18 bases between. The CDR3 loop reads CASSPLQGEGAKNIQYF. DNA for the CDR3: TGCGCCAGCAGCCCTCTCCAGGGGGAGGGGGCCAAAAACATTCAGTACTTC.

The chain carries TRBV9 and TRBJ2-1, with TRBD1 as a possible D gene (6 bases). CDR1 SGDLS and CDR2 YYNGEE come from the germline V gene. V gave up 2 bases and J gave up 0 bases, with 12 bases separating them. The CDR3 extends over 16 amino acids. CDR3 DNA sequence: TGTGCCAGCAGCGTTGGAGGACAGAGCTCCTACAATGAGCAGTTCTTC. Its protein is CASSVGGQSSYNEQFF.

This clonotype was counted between two and nine times. CDR3 in amino acids: CASSQVRHYEQYF. In DNA, the CDR3 is TGCGCCAGCAGCCAAGTACGGCACTACGAGCAGTACTTC. The chain recombines TRBV4-3 with TRBJ2-7; no clear D. This CDR3 region has 13 residues. Germline CDR1 LGHNA, CDR2 YSLEER. The V and J ends lost 1 base and 3 bases respectively, with 7 bases between them.

This clonotype has more than one count but fewer than ten. V usage is TRBV29-1 and J usage is TRBJ2-5, with unresolved D. In germline, CDR1 is SQVTM, CDR2 ANQGSEA. V was shortened by 3 bases and J by 0 bases, with 5 bases between the two germline ends. This CDR3 spans 12 amino acids. CDR3 bases: TGCAGCGTTGACGCGCACCAAGAGACCCAGTACTTC. Translating gives CSVDAHQETQYF.

This chain links TRBV5-5 with TRBJ1-4; D is unclear. CDR1 and CDR2 from the germline V gene are SGHKS and YYEKEE (reference sequence). Trimming left V 0 bases short and J 5 bases short, with 11 bases between. The CDR3 runs to 15 residues. The CDR3 region has the DNA TGTGCCAGCAGCTTGGGTAGTCAGAACAATGAAAAACTGTTTTTT. Translating it yields CASSLGSQNNEKLFF.

This clonotype was seen at least ten times. The CDR3 loop is CASSSGLRSSYNSPLHF. The CDR3 DNA is TGTGCCAGCAGCTCGGGCCTTAGGAGCTCCTATAATTCACCCCTCCACTTT. The gene calls are TRBV7-2 and TRBJ1-6; no reliable D call. Trimming removed 4 bases from V and 0 bases from J, with 13 bases in between. Germline V gene data show CDR1 as SGHTA and CDR2 as FQGNSA. The CDR3 spans 17 residues.

The V and J genes are TRBV20-1 and TRBJ2-7; D tentatively fits TRBD1 or TRBD2 (5 bases each). Per germline, CDR1 DFQATT and CDR2 SNEGSKA (reference sequence). CDR3 size: 14 residues. Trimming removed 6 bases from V and 1 base from J, with 16 bases in between. The CDR3 reads CSAMGPFLSYEQYF. For the CDR3, the DNA is TGCAGTGCCATGGGACCCTTTCTTTCCTACGAGCAGTACTTC.

This clonotype was seen many times. The gene calls are TRBV24-1 and TRBJ2-1; the match to TRBD2 covers 11 bases. The CDR3 has 16 residues. The V gene end was trimmed by 4 bases and the J gene end by 5 bases; junction bases not matched to a gene: 6. CDR1 and CDR2 (germline): KGHDR, SFDVKD. CDR3: CATSEWTSGSNNEQFF. Written as DNA, the CDR3 is TGTGCCACCAGTGAATGGACTAGCGGGTCCAACAATGAGCAGTTCTTC.

Points on this clonotype: A much larger clone lies one base from this, so it may be a read error. This chain joins TRBV12-3 or TRBV12-4 and TRBJ2-7; either TRBD1 or TRBD2 may supply D (5 bases each). The CDR3 has 15 residues. The CDR3 sequence: CASTLSTLGTYEQHF. In DNA form, the CDR3 reads TGTGCCAGCACCTTGTCGACCCTGGGGACCTACGAGCAGCACTTC.

This clonotype was seen many times. V and J are TRBV15 and TRBJ2-7; possible D gene TRBD1, 6 bases. CDR1 and CDR2 (germline): LNHNV, YYDKDF (reference sequence). V dropped 5 bases and J dropped 5 bases, with 10 bases sitting between them. This CDR3 has 12 residues. In DNA, the CDR3 is TGTGCCACCAGCCCTGGGGGCGACGAGCAGTACTTC. Translated: CATSPGGDEQYF.

This clonotype has at least ten counts. V and J are TRBV5-5 and TRBJ2-7; the D gene is possibly TRBD1 (6 bases). Germline V CDR1 and CDR2: SGHKS, YYEKEE (reference sequence). The CDR3 is 16 residues long. Trimming removed 4 bases from V and 0 bases from J, with 17 bases in between. CDR3 in amino acids: CASSLKTGHSSYEQYV. Written as DNA, the CDR3 is TGTGCCAGCAGCCTAAAGACAGGCCATAGCTCCTACGAGCAGTACGTC.

With regard to this clonotype: This may arise from a read error, as a much more abundant clone is one base away. The chain recombines TRBV5-8 with TRBJ2-1; D perhaps matches TRBD2 (6 bases). Germline V gene sequence: CDR1 SGHTS, CDR2 YDEGEE. There are 12 residues in the CDR3. V was shortened by 2 bases and J by 10 bases, with 10 bases between the two germline ends. The DNA for the CDR3 is TGTGCCAGCAGCTTTCGGGACTGGGAGCAGTTCTTC. The encoded protein is CASSFRDWEQFF. The full variable domain, completed using reference TRBV5-8 and TRBJ2-1, is EAGVTQSPTHLIKTRGQQATLRCSPISGHTSVYWYQQALGLGLQFLLWYDEGEERNRGNFPPRFSGRQFPNYSSELNVNALELEDSALYLCASSFRDWEQFFGPGTRLTVL.

This clonotype appeared a few times. This rearrangement joins TRBV28 to TRBJ1-4; D unresolved. The CDR3 has 12 amino acids. The V gene lost 2 bases and the J gene lost 6 bases, with 4 bases spanning the gap. Germline V gene lookup returns CDR1 MDHEN and CDR2 SYDVKM. CDR3 sequence (DNA): TGTGCCAGCAGTTTAATGGATGAAAAACTGTTTTTT. This sequence encodes CASSLMDEKLFF. The full variable domain, completed using reference TRBV28 and TRBJ1-4, is DVKVTQSSRYLVKRTGEKVFLECVQDMDHENMFWYRQDPGLGLRLIYFSYDVKMKEKGDIPEGYSVSREKKERFSLILESASTNQTSMYLCASSLMDEKLFFGSGTQLSVL.

Only a few counts were recorded for this clonotype. The V gene is TRBV6-2 or TRBV6-3, the J gene TRBJ2-7, with TRBD1 as a possible D gene (6 bases). The V gene's germline CDR1 is MNHEY and CDR2 SVGEGT. The CDR3 is 12 amino acids. V was clipped by 7 bases and J by 1 base, with 8 bases between them. For the CDR3, the DNA is TGTGCCAGCAAGAGGGGGTCCTACGAGCAGTACGTC. Residues: CASKRGSYEQYV.

The chain uses TRBV7-2 and TRBJ2-6; D gene uncertain. Per the germline V gene, CDR1 is SGHTA and CDR2 is FQGNSA. The CDR3 has 15 residues. Trimming stripped 5 bases from V and 0 bases from J, with 8 bases between. The CDR3 loop reads CASSTLGSGANVLTF. The CDR3 DNA reads as TGTGCCAGCAGCACACTGGGCTCTGGGGCCAACGTCCTGACTTTC.

This chain connects TRBV28 to TRBJ2-6, with D perhaps TRBD2 (5 bases). The CDR3 is 14 residues long. The germline V gene has CDR1 MDHEN and CDR2 SYDVKM. The V and J ends lost 10 bases and 4 bases respectively, with 14 bases between them. The CDR3 region has the DNA TGTGCCATCTGCCGGACTCCAGGGGCCAACGTCCTGACTTTC. Its protein product is CAICRTPGANVLTF.

V gene TRBV20-1 combines with J gene TRBJ2-7; possibly TRBD1 or TRBD2 for D (6 bases each). This CDR3 region has 11 residues. CDR1 is DFQATT, CDR2 SNEGSKA, per germline (reference sequence). DNA of the CDR3: TGCAGCGGGGGCATCGCCTACGAGCAGTACTTC. It is translated as CSGGIAYEQYF.

This clonotype has just a few counts. The V and J genes are TRBV7-9 and TRBJ1-2, with D possibly matching TRBD1 (6 bases). The CDR3 is 13 amino acids. V was trimmed by 0 bases and J by 6 bases, leaving 8 bases between them. Germline CDR1 reads SEHNR; CDR2 reads FQNEAQ (reference sequence). The CDR3 sequence: CASSLAGAHGYTF. For the CDR3, the DNA is TGTGCCAGCAGCTTAGCGGGGGCTCATGGCTACACCTTC.

Points on this clonotype: A much larger clone differs by one base, so this may be a read error. This chain uses TRBV6-6 with TRBJ2-2, with D possibly TRBD2 on 6 matching bases. The CDR3 length is 12 residues. Germline CDR1 is MNHNY and CDR2 is SVGAGI (reference sequence). As DNA, the CDR3 is TGTGCCAGCACCCAACGGGGCGGGGAGCAGTTTTTT. It encodes CASTQRGGEQFF.

This clonotype was counted many times. CDR3 region: CSAPAGGPANEQFF. The CDR3 bases are TGCAGTGCCCCAGCGGGGGGGCCTGCCAATGAGCAGTTCTTC. The chain couples TRBV20-1 to TRBJ2-1; 10 nucleotides align to TRBD2. V was clipped by 6 bases and J by 6 bases; unmatched bases: 8. Germline CDR1 DFQATT, CDR2 SNEGSKA (reference sequence). This CDR3 spans 14 amino acids.

The sample holds a few counts of this clonotype. The chain's CDR3 is CASSRSQGPDTQYF. CDR3 coding DNA: TGTGCCAGCAGCCGATCACAGGGTCCAGATACGCAGTATTTT. The gene calls are TRBV12-3 or TRBV12-4 and TRBJ2-3; tentatively, D is TRBD1 (6 bases). V was clipped by 6 bases and J by 4 bases, with 14 bases between them. CDR3 length: 14 amino acids.

This clonotype appeared many times. This rearrangement joins TRBV5-6 to TRBJ2-3; the D gene could be TRBD1 or TRBD2 (6 bases each). Germline CDR1 and CDR2: SGHDT and YYEEEE. V was cut by 4 bases and J by 5 bases, with 20 bases left in between. The CDR3 extends over 16 amino acids. The CDR3 loop reads CASSRKGGLGGDTQYF. In DNA, the CDR3 is TGTGCCAGCAGCAGGAAAGGGGGGCTTGGTGGAGATACGCAGTATTTT.

This clonotype was observed many times. V gene TRBV12-3 or TRBV12-4 combines with J gene TRBJ2-2, with D hard to call. The V gene lost 10 bases and the J gene lost 0 bases, with 9 bases spanning the gap. CDR3 size: 13 residues. CDR3 sequence reads: CANLRSNTGELFF. For the CDR3, the DNA is TGTGCCAATCTCAGATCGAACACCGGGGAGCTGTTTTTT.